This T cell receptor (beta chain) appears in the sequencing data of a study of cytomegalovirus exposure and HLA in healthy donors. Study-wide results and limits: In an earlier analysis, in 587 donors, most V segments appeared productive either ~87% or ~30% of the time. TCR beta sequences reportedly predicted the HLA-A and HLA-B alleles of most subjects accurately.

The CDR3 contains 19 residues. Unmatched junction bases numbered 20, after V lost 0 bases and J lost 6 bases. Looked up from germline, CDR1 is SGHRS and CDR2 is YFSETQ. This clone was picked up a small number of times. Its cognate antigen is unknown. Both 60 Vbeta primers and 13 Jbeta primers went into the PCR. Produced via immunoSEQ multiplex PCR; TCRdb's table is partial and in-frame only. The sample has 150,000 to 200,000 clones, 9.5% to 15% seen once. The chain couples TRBV5-1 to TRBJ2-5; 7 bases line up with TRBD1. This receptor was identified in a man in his forties or fifties in good health and CMV-seropositive. The sequencing sample was made of PBMCs. The chain's CDR3 is CASSLGQPTGPKSTQTQYF. The CDR3 DNA reads TGCGCCAGCAGCTTGGGACAACCGACAGGGCCCAAATCAACACAGACCCAGTACTTC.